One sample yielded the 26 T cell receptor beta chains listed below, sequenced in a study of CD8 T cells in ankylosing spondylitis. MiXCR, applied by TCRdb to the 5' RACE reads, yields one record per CDR3 protein. The sample shows about 300,000 distinct CDR3 sequences, 9.5% to 13% of them seen only once. Sequencing input: blood, either unsorted or a sorted T cell fraction (not recorded which). These receptors were taken from a female donor with ankylosing spondylitis or in good health (not recorded which).

CDR3 protein: CASSPQSTTYEQYF. The CDR3 coding sequence is TGTGCCAGCTCACCACAATCTACTACCTACGAGCAGTACTTC. The rearrangement joins TRBV18 to TRBJ2-7; D not resolved. Trimming took off 1 base at V and 2 bases at J, with 9 bases between the two ends. The CDR3 extends over 14 amino acids. Germline V gene lookup returns CDR1 KGHSH and CDR2 LQKENI.

In its sample, this clonotype was seen many times. This chain joins TRBV28 and TRBJ2-7, with TRBD2 matching 8 bases. Germline V lookup: CDR1 MDHEN, CDR2 SYDVKM. This CDR3 region has 14 residues. J gave up 3 bases and V 3 bases, and 4 bases lay outside the gene matches. The CDR3 DNA follows: TGTGCCAGCAGTTTGGGACGGGAGGGCTACGAGCAGTACTTC. Amino acid sequence: CASSLGREGYEQYF.

This clonotype occurred many times. The rearrangement links TRBV20-1 to TRBJ2-3; 10 nucleotides agree with TRBD2. Germline V CDR1 and CDR2: DFQATT, SNEGSKA (reference sequence). The CDR3 is 13 residues long. Trimming cost V 7 bases and J 3 bases; bases outside gene matches: 4. The CDR3 is CSETGLATDTQYF. The CDR3 nucleotides read TGCAGTGAGACGGGACTAGCGACAGATACGCAGTATTTT.

This clonotype came up many times. This chain joins TRBV2 and TRBJ1-6, with TRBD1 matching 8 bases. The CDR3 is made up of 14 amino acids. The V segment lost 3 bases and the J segment 11 bases; nucleotides outside the gene matches: 6. Germline CDR1 is SNHLY and CDR2 is FYNNEI. The CDR3 region is CASSDVGQGAPLHF. CDR3 sequence (DNA): TGTGCCAGCAGTGACGTTGGACAGGGTGCACCCCTCCACTTT.

This clonotype was recorded at least ten times. This chain uses TRBV5-6 with TRBJ2-1, with a weak D call TRBD2 (5 bases). V lost 0 bases and J 2 bases, leaving 12 bases between the germline ends. This CDR3 has 16 amino acids. The germline V gene has CDR1 SGHDT and CDR2 YYEEEE. The CDR3 nucleotides are TGTGCCAGCAGCTTGGAACGACGGCGGGCCTACAATGAGCAGTTCTTC. It yields the protein CASSLERRRAYNEQFF.

The sample holds many counts of this clonotype. The J gene is TRBJ2-1, the V gene TRBV20-1; D is tentatively TRBD1 or TRBD2 (6 bases each). The germline gives CDR1 DFQATT, CDR2 SNEGSKA (reference sequence). This CDR3 has 18 residues. Trimming took 3 bases from V and 3 from J, leaving 24 bases between them. This CDR3 is CSARVGQRASPHYNEQFF. In nucleotides, the CDR3 is TGCAGTGCTAGGGTCGGACAGCGGGCCAGCCCCCACTACAATGAGCAGTTCTTC.

This clonotype turned up a few times. V and J are TRBV3-1 and TRBJ2-1, with D maybe TRBD2 (6 bases). In germline, CDR1 is LGHDT, CDR2 YNNKEL (reference sequence). Trimming stripped 4 bases from V and 2 bases from J, with 12 bases between. The CDR3 consists of 15 residues. The CDR3 region is CASSPGLATYNEQFF. CDR3 bases: TGTGCCAGCAGCCCGGGGCTAGCGACCTACAATGAGCAGTTCTTC.

This clonotype occurred a few times. The rearrangement uses TRBV20-1 and TRBJ2-4; a weak D match, TRBD2 (5 bases). Germline CDR1 is DFQATT and CDR2 is SNEGSKA (reference sequence). V was pared by 5 bases and J by 2 bases, with 10 bases between. The CDR3 consists of 13 residues. The CDR3 DNA follows: TGCAGTGCTTCCGAGGGTACCAAAAACATTCAGTACTTC. Its protein is CSASEGTKNIQYF.

This clonotype was detected only a few times. The chain has TRBV24-1 and TRBJ2-1; 8 bases map to TRBD1. CDR1 KGHDR and CDR2 SFDVKD come from the germline V gene. The CDR3 is made up of 17 amino acids. The trim removed 6 bases at V and 3 bases at J, leaving 12 bases unmatched. CDR3 in amino acids: CATSSPTGDRHYNEQFF. Written as DNA, the CDR3 is TGTGCCACCAGTTCACCTACCGGGGACAGGCACTACAATGAGCAGTTCTTC.

On this clonotype: A much larger clone lies one base from this, so it may be a read error. The V call is TRBV24-1, the J call TRBJ2-6; no clear D gene. The CDR3 covers 16 residues. Germline V gives CDR1 KGHDR, CDR2 SFDVKD. V lost 6 bases, J lost 0 bases, and 11 bases lay in between. Written as DNA, the CDR3 is TGTGCCACCAGTTATTCGGGTTTCTCTGGGGCCAACGTCCTGACTTTC. This encodes CATSYSGFSGANVLTF.

J is TRBJ2-5 and V is TRBV5-1, with 12 bases identical to TRBD1. This CDR3 region has 16 residues. Losses at the gene ends were 3 bases for V and 2 bases for J; bases not matched to a gene: 5. Germline V CDR1 and CDR2: SGHRS, YFSETQ. In DNA, the CDR3 is TGCGCCAGCAGCTGGGGGGACAGGGGGCAGCAAGAGACCCAGTACTTC. Protein product: CASSWGDRGQQETQYF.

This clonotype showed up many times. The CDR3 DNA reads TGTGCCAGCAGCTTAGAGGGGGGGGTGCACAATGAGCAGTTCTTC. Translation: CASSLEGGVHNEQFF. This chain joins TRBV7-9 and TRBJ2-1; D may be TRBD2 (7 bases). The CDR3 totals 15 residues. Germline lookup yields CDR1 SEHNR and CDR2 FQNEAQ (reference sequence). The V end lost 1 base, the J end lost 5 bases, and 12 bases lay between the germline ends. The full variable domain, completed using reference TRBV7-9 and TRBJ2-1, is DTGVSQNPRHKITKRGQNVTFRCDPISEHNRLYWYRQTLGQGPEFLTYFQNEAQLEKSRLLSDRFSAERPKGSFSTLEIQRTEQGDSAMYLCASSLEGGVHNEQFFGPGTRLTVL.

As regards this clonotype: Being one base from a much bigger clone, this may be a read error. This rearrangement joins TRBV7-9 to TRBJ1-1; no clear D. Germline CDR1 reads SEHNR; CDR2 reads FQNEAQ (reference sequence). The CDR3 is 15 residues long. Written as DNA, the CDR3 is TGTGCCAGCAGCTTAGTAGTAGTTCGGAACACTGAAGCTTCCTTT. Residues: CASSLVVVRNTEASF.

This clonotype was detected only a few times. The rearrangement links TRBV6-5 to TRBJ2-1, with 14 bases identical to TRBD2. Germline-derived CDR1 and CDR2 are MNHEY and SVGAGI. The junction had 7 bases not matched to a gene; V was cut back by 2 bases and J by 1 base. The CDR3 spans 19 residues. The CDR3 coding sequence is TGTGCCAGCAGTTACCCCTCCGGGACTAGCGGGAGTTCCTACAATGAGCAGTTCTTC. Residues: CASSYPSGTSGSSYNEQFF.

This clonotype was counted at least ten times. An end of the junction does not agree with germline; a read error may underlie this. This sequence joins TRBV12-3 or TRBV12-4 and TRBJ2-1; D is possibly TRBD2 (7 bases). The CDR3 contains 12 residues. The CDR3 nucleotides are TGTGCCAGCAGCTTAGGGGGGGGTGAGCAGTTCTTC. This encodes CASSLGGGEQFF.

This clonotype was observed many times. The V and J genes are TRBV5-1 and TRBJ1-2, with 11 bases identical to TRBD1. This CDR3 comprises 15 residues. V lost 4 bases, J lost 6 bases, and 8 bases stayed unmatched. Germline CDR1 is SGHRS and CDR2 is YFSETQ. As DNA, the CDR3 is TGCGCCAGCAGCCACGGGACAGGGGGGATGGATGGCTACACCTTC. It encodes CASSHGTGGMDGYTF.

As for this clonotype: A much larger clonotype is one base distant, so this may be a read error. The V and J genes are TRBV29-1 and TRBJ2-1; D gene unclear. The CDR3 consists of 13 residues. Germline CDR1 and CDR2: SQVTM and ANQGSEA. The CDR3 region has the DNA TGCAGCGTTATCAGATTTTCCTACAATGAGCAGTCCTTC. Translating it yields CSVIRFSYNEQSF.

The chain has TRBV5-1 and TRBJ2-7; no definite D call. This CDR3 spans 17 amino acids. Germline V gene sequence: CDR1 SGHRS, CDR2 YFSETQ. V dropped 0 bases and J dropped 2 bases, with 18 bases sitting between them. The CDR3 here is CASSLDIRSHPPYEQYF. The DNA for the CDR3 is TGCGCCAGCAGCTTGGACATAAGGTCCCACCCTCCCTACGAGCAGTACTTC.

The chain recombines TRBV27 with TRBJ2-3, with TRBD2 identical over 7 bases. After removal of 6 bases from V and 6 bases from J, the junction contained 12 bases not matched to a gene. The germline CDR1 and CDR2 sequences are MNHEY and SMNVEV (reference sequence). The CDR3 runs to 15 residues. The CDR3 protein is CASSRWGGRDDTQYF. DNA for the CDR3: TGTGCCAGCAGCCGCTGGGGGGGGAGAGACGATACGCAGTATTTT.

As to this clonotype: This may be a read error, as it is one base from a much larger clone. It is likely a read error, because the conserved phenylalanine at the end of the CDR3 is missing. This chain connects TRBV6-6 to TRBJ2-3; D perhaps matches TRBD2 (5 bases). Germline V gene data show CDR1 as MNHNY and CDR2 as SVGAGI (reference sequence). CDR3 length: 12 residues. Trimming stripped 11 bases from V and 3 bases from J, with 12 bases between. This CDR3 is CAGSRGTDTQYY. The CDR3 nucleotides are TGTGCCGGATCCCGCGGGACAGATACGCAGTATTAT.

The CDR3 nucleotides read TGCGCCAGCAGCTATGGGACCGAAAAGCAGTACTTC. Its translation is CASSYGTEKQYF. V usage is TRBV5-1 and J usage is TRBJ2-7; tentatively, D is TRBD1 or TRBD2 (5 bases each). The CDR3 loop spans 12 amino acids. Looked up from germline, CDR1 is SGHRS and CDR2 is YFSETQ. V was cut by 3 bases and J by 8 bases, with 12 bases left in between.

The chain is built from TRBV29-1 and TRBJ2-2, with 9 bases that match TRBD1. V gave up 8 bases and J gave up 2 bases; unmatched junction bases: 6. The CDR3 length is 14 residues. Looked up from germline, CDR1 is SQVTM and CDR2 is ANQGSEA. Written as DNA, the CDR3 is TGCAGCCCCGTGGGACAGGGCAACACCGGGGAGCTGTTTTTT. Amino acids: CSPVGQGNTGELFF.

The table lists this clonotype with a few counts. This chain links TRBV20-1 with TRBJ1-5; the match to TRBD1 covers 8 bases. CDR1 is DFQATT, CDR2 SNEGSKA, per germline (reference sequence). This CDR3 is 15 amino acids long. Trimming at V came to 6 bases and at J to 4 bases, leaving 11 bases not matched to a gene. CDR3 sequence: CSALRAGTGNQPQHF. CDR3 in DNA: TGCAGTGCACTCCGCGCCGGGACAGGAAATCAGCCCCAGCATTTT.

The table lists this clonotype with a few counts. This rearrangement joins TRBV4-2 to TRBJ2-1; 12 bases are shared with TRBD2. CDR3 length: 18 residues. V was clipped by 2 bases and J by 2 bases; unmatched bases: 7. CDR1 LGHNA and CDR2 YNFKEQ come from the germline V gene. DNA of the CDR3: TGTGCCAGCAGCCAACCAATACTAGCGGGGGGTGCCTACAATGAGCAGTTCTTC. Protein product: CASSQPILAGGAYNEQFF.

The rearrangement joins TRBV11-2 to TRBJ2-1, with D perhaps matching TRBD2 (5 bases). CDR3 size: 18 residues. Trimming removed 3 bases at V and 2 bases at J, with 20 bases between. Germline-derived CDR1 and CDR2 are SGHAT and FQNNGV. The CDR3 protein is CASSLPETDWLTYNEQFF. The CDR3 DNA reads TGTGCCAGCAGCTTGCCGGAAACGGACTGGCTCACCTACAATGAGCAGTTCTTC.

This clonotype was observed at least ten times. The rearrangement joins TRBV15 to TRBJ1-4, with D unclear. CDR3 length equals 14 residues. Trimming left V 0 bases short and J 5 bases short, with 7 bases between. Germline lookup yields CDR1 LNHNV and CDR2 YYDKDF (reference sequence). The CDR3 here is CATSRDYINEKLFF. The CDR3, as DNA: TGTGCCACCAGCAGAGATTACATAAATGAAAAACTGTTTTTT.